Below, one T cell receptor beta chain is given with its context. What it binds is unknown. The data are from a study of cytomegalovirus exposure and HLA in healthy donors. The CDR3 has 16 amino acids. CDR1 SGHRS and CDR2 YFSETQ come from the germline V gene. Trimming at V came to 0 bases and at J to 1 base, leaving 6 bases not matched to a gene. General study results and limits: A later analysis found TCR association rates differed by HLA locus, highest for DRB1 and lowest for HLA-C. Earlier results showed most TCR beta V segments being productive about 87% or about 30% of the time. Reportedly, cytomegalovirus status was diagnosed with high sensitivity and specificity.

In the PCR, 60 Vbeta and 13 Jbeta primers were used. The method was immunoSEQ multiplex PCR; TCRdb's version includes in-frame clones alone and lacks a portion of them. The top ten hold 0.75% to 0.9% of the sample, which has 150,000 or so clones, roughly 80% seen once. This TCR was recovered from a woman aged 18-35 years in good health and CMV-seronegative. Sequencing input: PBMCs. This chain uses TRBV5-1 with TRBJ2-7; 8 positions agree with TRBD2. This chain's CDR3 is CASSLEYSGGSYEQYF. DNA of the CDR3: TGCGCCAGCAGCTTGGAATACAGCGGGGGATCCTACGAGCAGTACTTC.